This TCR beta chain came from a study of blood T cell repertoires in COVID-19. CDR1 SGDLS and CDR2 YYNGEE come from the germline V gene. V lost 4 bases to trimming and J lost 5 bases; unmatched junction nucleotides: 9. This CDR3 region has 16 residues. Sequencing was performed with immunoSEQ multiplex PCR; in TCRdb, only in-frame clones are kept and a portion is missing. The profile covers around 220,000 clones, with around 90% appearing a single time and about 6% taken by the ten largest. This sequence originates from a woman aged 30 to 39 with acute COVID-19. Input material: PBMCs or T cells enriched from blood (not recorded which). J is TRBJ1-6 and V is TRBV9, with TRBD1 matching 7 bases. For the CDR3, the DNA is TGTGCCAGCAGCCCAGGGGGGACGGTGAATAATTCACCCCTCCACTTT. Translated: CASSPGGTVNNSPLHF.